The 17 T cell receptor beta chains below come from one sample, sequenced in a study of PD-L1 blockade in urothelial cancer. Sequencing used immunoSEQ multiplex PCR; TCRdb keeps in-frame clones, though not all of them. The data show over 40,000 clones, with around 82% seen just once and roughly 3.1% held by the top ten. The specimen was PBMCs, collected around atezolizumab (anti-PD-L1) treatment. The source of these receptors is a man aged 70 or older with urothelial cancer.

The chain recombines TRBV14 with TRBJ2-1, with TRBD1 as a possible D gene (5 bases). The CDR3 is made up of 14 amino acids. Trimming pared 3 bases from V and 3 bases from J, leaving 9 bases between. Germline V gene sequence: CDR1 SGHDN, CDR2 FVKESK. This chain's CDR3 is CASSQQQGYNEQFF. DNA of the CDR3: TGTGCCAGCAGCCAGCAGCAGGGCTACAATGAGCAGTTCTTC.

The rearrangement joins TRBV19 to TRBJ1-5; weak D call: TRBD1 (5 bases). The CDR3 length is 15 residues. Trimming removed 0 bases at V and 4 bases at J, with 10 bases between. Germline CDR1 and CDR2: LNHDA and SQIVND (reference sequence). Here the CDR3 reads CASSIEGRVNQPQHF. Written as DNA, the CDR3 is TGTGCCAGTAGTATAGAGGGCAGGGTTAATCAGCCCCAGCATTTT.

The gene calls are TRBV7-2 and TRBJ1-1; D not certain. V gave up 1 base and J gave up 8 bases, with 8 bases separating them. In germline, CDR1 is SGHTA, CDR2 FQGNSA. CDR3 length equals 12 residues. The CDR3 DNA sequence: TGTGCCAGCAGCTTAGTGGCGGTCGAAGCTTTCTTT. Translated: CASSLVAVEAFF. Using reference TRBV7-2 and TRBJ1-1 for the parts outside the CDR3, the full variable domain is GAGVSQSPSNKVTEKGKDVELRCDPISGHTALYWYRQSLGQGLEFLIYFQGNSAPDKSGLPSDRFSAERTGGSVSTLTIQRTQQEDSAVYLCASSLVAVEAFFGQGTRLTVV.

V and J are TRBV7-6 and TRBJ2-7, with 9 positions matching TRBD1. Losses at the gene ends were 3 bases for V and 2 bases for J; bases not matched to a gene: 8. The germline CDR1 and CDR2 sequences are SGHVS and FNYEAQ. The CDR3 is 16 amino acids. Here the CDR3 reads CASSLGQTGGTYEQYF. DNA of the CDR3: TGTGCCAGCAGCTTGGGCCAGACAGGGGGAACCTACGAGCAGTACTTC.

This clone was recorded at least ten times. The rearrangement joins TRBV6-5 to TRBJ2-5; possible D gene TRBD2, 5 bases. Trimming took 7 bases from V and 5 from J, leaving 14 bases between them. This CDR3 region has 13 residues. Germline CDR1 and CDR2: MNHEY and SVGAGI. As DNA, the CDR3 is TGTGCCAGCAAGAGAGGGCGAGTTGAGACCCAGTACTTC. Amino acids: CASKRGRVETQYF.

The chain employs TRBV7-2 and TRBJ2-5; D is undetermined. CDR1 is SGHTA, CDR2 FQGNSA, per germline. This CDR3 region has 12 residues. Trimming cost V 1 base and J 7 bases, with 7 bases left between them. The CDR3 DNA reads as TGTGCCAGCAGCTTAGGGGCCGCGACCCAGTACTTC. Its protein is CASSLGAATQYF.

J is TRBJ2-1 and V is TRBV6-1; D is perhaps TRBD2 (6 bases). The CDR3 loop spans 15 amino acids. In germline, CDR1 is MNHNS, CDR2 SASEGT. The V gene lost 1 base and the J gene lost 3 bases, with 10 bases spanning the gap. In DNA, the CDR3 is TGTGCCAGCAGTGAAGATGGAGGGTTCTACAATGAGCAGTTCTTC. Amino acid sequence: CASSEDGGFYNEQFF.

The V and J genes are TRBV18 and TRBJ1-5, with 9 nucleotides matching TRBD1. V was clipped by 4 bases and J by 3 bases; unmatched bases: 13. In germline, CDR1 is KGHSH, CDR2 LQKENI. This CDR3 has 18 amino acids. Here the CDR3 reads CASSRTGPGQGYNQPQHF. DNA for the CDR3: TGTGCCAGCTCACGCACCGGTCCGGGACAGGGTTACAATCAGCCCCAGCATTTT.

This chain links TRBV18 with TRBJ2-1; D is possibly TRBD1 (6 bases). Germline CDR1 reads KGHSH; CDR2 reads LQKENI. Trimming took 6 bases from V and 6 from J, leaving 15 bases between them. This CDR3 is 14 amino acids long. The CDR3 DNA follows: TGTGCCAGCTCCATGATACAGGGATCCAATGAGCAGTTCTTC. Its protein is CASSMIQGSNEQFF.

The rearrangement joins TRBV7-9 to TRBJ1-1; 9 bases align to TRBD1. After removal of 4 bases from V and 10 bases from J, the junction contained 4 bases not matched to a gene. Germline CDR1 is SEHNR and CDR2 is FQNEAQ (reference sequence). The CDR3 sequence is 12 residues long. The CDR3, as DNA: TGTGCCAGCAGCTGGGGACAGGGCGCAGCTTTCTTT. It translates to CASSWGQGAAFF.

The chain has TRBV25-1 and TRBJ2-2; TRBD2 agrees at 9 bases. Germline lookup yields CDR1 MGHDK and CDR2 SYGVNS. Trimming at V came to 2 bases and at J to 4 bases, leaving 8 bases not matched to a gene. There are 17 residues in the CDR3. CDR3 DNA: TGTGCCAGCAGTGAACTGGGACTAGCTGATCGCACCGGGGAGCTGTTTTTT. Amino acids: CASSELGLADRTGELFF.

V gene TRBV19 combines with J gene TRBJ2-1; D gene ambiguous. V gave up 3 bases and J gave up 9 bases, with 9 bases separating them. Germline V gives CDR1 LNHDA, CDR2 SQIVND (reference sequence). This CDR3 has 12 residues. The CDR3 sequence: CASSMGVGEQFF. The CDR3 DNA reads as TGTGCCAGTAGTATGGGCGTCGGTGAGCAGTTCTTC.

The chain couples TRBV5-4 to TRBJ1-4, with D hard to call. In germline, CDR1 is SGHNT, CDR2 YYREEE (reference sequence). The CDR3 is 17 amino acids. V shed 3 bases and J shed 7 bases, with 22 bases lying between them. The CDR3 nucleotides read TGTGCCAGCAGCTCCGTCCCCGTGGGAGGGAAGAGTGAAAAACTGTTTTTT. This sequence encodes CASSSVPVGGKSEKLFF. Drawing the rest from reference TRBV5-4 and TRBJ1-4, the complete variable domain is ETGVTQSPTHLIKTRGQQVTLRCSSQSGHNTVSWYQQALGQGPQFIFQYYREEENGRGNFPPRFSGLQFPNYSSELNVNALELDDSALYLCASSSVPVGGKSEKLFFGSGTQLSVL.

This chain connects TRBV5-1 to TRBJ1-1; D call uncertain. Germline CDR1 SGHRS, CDR2 YFSETQ. This CDR3 has 13 amino acids. The ends were cut back, 5 bases at V and 3 bases at J, with 11 bases in the middle. The CDR3 nucleotides are TGCGCCAGCAGACCCATCCGGGACACTGAAGCTTTCTTT. It encodes CASRPIRDTEAFF.

This clone appeared a few times. The chain couples TRBV19 to TRBJ1-6; 7 nucleotides align to TRBD1. Germline V gene lookup returns CDR1 LNHDA and CDR2 SQIVND (reference sequence). CDR3 length equals 15 residues. V was clipped by 5 bases and J by 5 bases; unmatched bases: 6. The CDR3 sequence: CASSLRQGNNSPLHF. For the CDR3, the DNA is TGTGCCAGTAGTCTCCGACAGGGTAATAATTCACCCCTCCACTTT.

V gene TRBV7-3 combines with J gene TRBJ2-3; 7 bases are shared with TRBD2. The germline gives CDR1 SGHTA, CDR2 FQGTGA. Trimming took 4 bases from V and 2 from J; bases not matched to a gene: 9. The CDR3 length is 16 residues. CDR3 nucleotides: TGTGCCAGCAGCTCCCTGGGAGCGGGAACCACAGATACGCAGTATTTT. Amino acids: CASSSLGAGTTDTQYF. Full variable domain (missing parts from reference TRBV7-3 and TRBJ2-3): GAGVSQTPSNKVTEKGKYVELRCDPISGHTALYWYRQSLGQGPEFLIYFQGTGAADDSGLPNDRFFAVRPEGSVSTLKIQRTERGDSAVYLCASSSLGAGTTDTQYFGPGTRLTVL.

The rearrangement uses TRBV6-6 and TRBJ1-2; 7 positions match TRBD1. With V trimmed by 2 bases and J by 4 bases, 7 bases remained unmatched. Looked up from germline, CDR1 is MNHNY and CDR2 is SVGAGI (reference sequence). The CDR3 runs to 15 residues. The CDR3 is CASSYRKGAAYGYTF. CDR3 bases: TGTGCCAGCAGTTACCGAAAGGGGGCTGCCTATGGCTACACCTTC.